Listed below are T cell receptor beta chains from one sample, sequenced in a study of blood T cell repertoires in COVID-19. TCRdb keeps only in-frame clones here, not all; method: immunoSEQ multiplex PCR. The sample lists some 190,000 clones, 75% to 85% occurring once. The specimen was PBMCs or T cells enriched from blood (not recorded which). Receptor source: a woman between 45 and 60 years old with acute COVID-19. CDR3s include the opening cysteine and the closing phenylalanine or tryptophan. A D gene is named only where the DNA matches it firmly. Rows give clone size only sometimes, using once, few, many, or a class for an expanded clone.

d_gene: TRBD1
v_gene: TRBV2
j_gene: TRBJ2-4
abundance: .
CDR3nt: TGTGCCAGCAGTGCGCGGGCCGGGACAGGGTCTCCCGGAAGGGACATTCAGTACTTC
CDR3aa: CASSARAGTGSPGRDIQYF

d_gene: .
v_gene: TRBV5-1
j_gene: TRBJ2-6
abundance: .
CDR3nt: TGCGCCAGCAGCTTGTGGGGCAGGGCTGGGGCCAACGTCCTGACTTTC
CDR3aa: CASSLWGRAGANVLTF

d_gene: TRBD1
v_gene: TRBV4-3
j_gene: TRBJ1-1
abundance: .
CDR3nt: TGCGCCAGCAGCCACCAGACAGGGCCGAACACTGAAGCTTTCTTT
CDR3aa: CASSHQTGPNTEAFF

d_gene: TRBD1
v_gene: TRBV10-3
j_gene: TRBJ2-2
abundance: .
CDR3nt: TGTGCCATCAGTGCGGGACAGGGCAACACCGGGGAGCTGTTTTTT
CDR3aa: CAISAGQGNTGELFF

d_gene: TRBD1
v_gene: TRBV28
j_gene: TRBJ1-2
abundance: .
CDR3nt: TGTGCCAGCAGGCCGACAGGGGCGGGAGGCTACACCTTC
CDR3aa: CASRPTGAGGYTF

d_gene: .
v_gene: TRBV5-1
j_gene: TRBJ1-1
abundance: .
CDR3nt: TGCGCCAGCACCGACGACACGAACACTGAAGCTTTCTTT
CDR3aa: CASTDDTNTEAFF

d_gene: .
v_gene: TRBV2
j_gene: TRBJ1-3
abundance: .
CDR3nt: TGTGCCAGCAGTCAAAGGGGGAGCTCTGGAAACACCATATATTTT
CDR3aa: CASSQRGSSGNTIYF

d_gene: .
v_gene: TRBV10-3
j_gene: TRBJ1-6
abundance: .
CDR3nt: TGTGCCATCCGGAGCGTGGGAGTTAATTCACCCCTCCACTTT
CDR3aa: CAIRSVGVNSPLHF

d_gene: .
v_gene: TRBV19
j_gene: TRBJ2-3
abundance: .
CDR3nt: TGTGCCAGTAGTCCTGTGGGGGGACGGGATACGCAGTATTTT
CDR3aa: CASSPVGGRDTQYF

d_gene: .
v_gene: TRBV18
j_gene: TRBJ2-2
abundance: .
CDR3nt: TGTGCCAGCTCACCTTTATTCCAGGTTGGCGGGGAGCTGTTTTTT
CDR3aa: CASSPLFQVGGELFF

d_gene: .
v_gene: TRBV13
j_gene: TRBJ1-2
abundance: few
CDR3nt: TGTGCCAGCAGCTTACGGCTCAGGGCAGGAGGCTACACCTTC
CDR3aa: CASSLRLRAGGYTF

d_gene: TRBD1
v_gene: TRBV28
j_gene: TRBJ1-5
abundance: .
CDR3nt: TGTGCCAGCGGAACCAACAGGGGTGTTGGGCCCCAGCATTTT
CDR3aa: CASGTNRGVGPQHF

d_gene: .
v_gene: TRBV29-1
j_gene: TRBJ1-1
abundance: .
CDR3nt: TGCAGCGTTGGAGGTGGCCAAGACAGGAACACTGAAGCTTTCTTT
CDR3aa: CSVGGGQDRNTEAFF

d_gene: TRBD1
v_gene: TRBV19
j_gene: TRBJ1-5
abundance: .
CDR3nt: TGTGCCAGCCGATATGGGACAGGGGGCTCTGGAGGGCAGCCCCAGCATTTT
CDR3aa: CASRYGTGGSGGQPQHF

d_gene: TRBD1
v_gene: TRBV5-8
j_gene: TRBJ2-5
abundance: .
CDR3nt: TGTGCCAGCAGCTTCTGGGACAGTAAAGAGACCCAGTACTTC
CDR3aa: CASSFWDSKETQYF

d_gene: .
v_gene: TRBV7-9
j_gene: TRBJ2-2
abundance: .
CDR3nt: TGTGCCAGCAGCTTAGCCCTGAGGAGTAGGGAGCTGTTTTTT
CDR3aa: CASSLALRSRELFF

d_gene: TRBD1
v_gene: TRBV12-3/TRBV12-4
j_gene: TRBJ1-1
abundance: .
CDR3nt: TGTGCCAGCAGTCCAAGACAGGGCACTGAAGCTTTCTTT
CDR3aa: CASSPRQGTEAFF

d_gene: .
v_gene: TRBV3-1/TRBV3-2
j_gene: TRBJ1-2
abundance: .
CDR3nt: TGTGCCAGCAGCAGGGGTAACTATGGCTACACCTTC
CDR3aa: CASSRGNYGYTF

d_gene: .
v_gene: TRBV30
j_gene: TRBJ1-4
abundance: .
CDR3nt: TGTGCCTGGAGTAGACAGGTTGAAAAACTGTTTTTT
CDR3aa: CAWSRQVEKLFF

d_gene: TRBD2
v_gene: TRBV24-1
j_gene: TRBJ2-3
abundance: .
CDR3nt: TGTGCCACCAGTGACACTAGCGGGGGGGGTAGAGATACGCAGTATTTT
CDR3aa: CATSDTSGGGRDTQYF

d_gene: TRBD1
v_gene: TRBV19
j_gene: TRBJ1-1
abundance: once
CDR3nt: TGTGCCAGCCGTAACCAGGGGGCCCGTAACACTGAAGCTTTCTTT
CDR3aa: CASRNQGARNTEAFF

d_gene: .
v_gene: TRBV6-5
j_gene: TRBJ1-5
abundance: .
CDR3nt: TGTGCCAGCGCGTTACAGGGCAACAATCAGCCCCAGCATTTT
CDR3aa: CASALQGNNQPQHF

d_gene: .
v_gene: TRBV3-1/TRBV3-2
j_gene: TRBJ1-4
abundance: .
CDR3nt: TGTGCCAGCAGCCTTGCGGGCTCCCAAGGGGAAAAACTGTTTTTT
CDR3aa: CASSLAGSQGEKLFF

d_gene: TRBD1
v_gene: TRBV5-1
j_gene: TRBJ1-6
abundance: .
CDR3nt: TGCGCCAGCAGCCAGGGACAGCTGCTTAATTCACCCCTCCACTTT
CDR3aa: CASSQGQLLNSPLHF

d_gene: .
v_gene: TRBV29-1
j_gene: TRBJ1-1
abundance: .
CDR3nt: TGCAGCGTTGTAGGAGGGCCGAACACTGAAGCTTTCTTT
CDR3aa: CSVVGGPNTEAFF

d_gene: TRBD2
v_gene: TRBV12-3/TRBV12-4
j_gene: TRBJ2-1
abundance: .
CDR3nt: TGTGCCAGCACAGCGGGGGGGCCCCGTGAGCAGTTCTTC
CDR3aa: CASTAGGPREQFF

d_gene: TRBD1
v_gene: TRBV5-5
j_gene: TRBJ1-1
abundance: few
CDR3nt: TGTGCCAGCAGCACAAACCGACAGGGGAGGATTGAAGCTTTCTTT
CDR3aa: CASSTNRQGRIEAFF

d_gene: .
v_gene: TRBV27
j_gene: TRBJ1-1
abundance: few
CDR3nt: TGTGCCAGCAGTTTTATGAGGGATACTGAAGCTTTCTTT
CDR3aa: CASSFMRDTEAFF